These 4 T cell receptor beta chains came from one sample sequenced in a study of blood T cells in healthy people across ages (dated by TCRdb to about 2015). Preparation of the library involved 5' RACE. The reads were generated on an Illumina HiSeq 2500. A second PCR of roughly 6 to 11 cycles was run with a J-beta primer mix and a sample-barcoded 5' primer. TCRdb passed the public sequencing reads through fastp at Q25 and MiXCR, retaining productive beta sequences. Under each unique CDR3 protein, matching rows form one entry showing the most common genes and DNA. This sample lists 700,000 to 850,000 distinct CDR3 sequences; roughly 35% were detected once. The ten most abundant clones make up about an eighth of the sample. Sequencing was carried out using blood. These receptors were taken from a man between 18 and 35 years old in good health.

This chain uses TRBV6-5 with TRBJ2-1; unclear D gene. The CDR3 runs to 13 residues. V lost 4 bases and J 7 bases, leaving 11 bases between the germline ends. Germline assignment: CDR1 MNHEY and CDR2 SVGAGI. CDR3 sequence reads: CASSSHYGNEQFF. The CDR3 bases are TGTGCCAGCAGTTCTCACTATGGTAATGAGCAGTTCTTC.

This sequence joins TRBV7-2 and TRBJ2-7; unclear D gene. Germline CDR1 is SGHTA and CDR2 is FQGNSA. The ends were cut back, 0 bases at V and 2 bases at J, with 14 bases in the middle. CDR3 length: 16 amino acids. The CDR3 DNA is TGTGCCAGCAGCTTAGCGGGCAAACGCAGAACCTACGAGCAGTACTTC. Protein sequence: CASSLAGKRRTYEQYF.

The V and J genes are TRBV20-1 and TRBJ2-1; 8 bases fit TRBD2. The DNA end favors TRBJ2-7, so the J call may be wrong. This CDR3 has 15 residues. The germline gives CDR1 DFQATT, CDR2 SNEGSKA (reference sequence). The CDR3 DNA reads TGCAGTGCCCTCAAGCGGGAGAGCTCCTACAATGAGCAGTACTTC. It is translated as CSALKRESSYNEQYF.

This clonotype was counted a few times. The CDR3, as DNA: TGTGCCATCAGTGAGGACAGGGTCTCTGGCTACACCTTC. It encodes CAISEDRVSGYTF. The chain combines TRBV10-3 with TRBJ1-2; 7 bases are a match to TRBD1. Per the germline V gene, CDR1 is ENHRY and CDR2 is SYGVKD. The CDR3 has 13 residues. Trimming cost V 2 bases and J 7 bases; bases outside gene matches: 4.